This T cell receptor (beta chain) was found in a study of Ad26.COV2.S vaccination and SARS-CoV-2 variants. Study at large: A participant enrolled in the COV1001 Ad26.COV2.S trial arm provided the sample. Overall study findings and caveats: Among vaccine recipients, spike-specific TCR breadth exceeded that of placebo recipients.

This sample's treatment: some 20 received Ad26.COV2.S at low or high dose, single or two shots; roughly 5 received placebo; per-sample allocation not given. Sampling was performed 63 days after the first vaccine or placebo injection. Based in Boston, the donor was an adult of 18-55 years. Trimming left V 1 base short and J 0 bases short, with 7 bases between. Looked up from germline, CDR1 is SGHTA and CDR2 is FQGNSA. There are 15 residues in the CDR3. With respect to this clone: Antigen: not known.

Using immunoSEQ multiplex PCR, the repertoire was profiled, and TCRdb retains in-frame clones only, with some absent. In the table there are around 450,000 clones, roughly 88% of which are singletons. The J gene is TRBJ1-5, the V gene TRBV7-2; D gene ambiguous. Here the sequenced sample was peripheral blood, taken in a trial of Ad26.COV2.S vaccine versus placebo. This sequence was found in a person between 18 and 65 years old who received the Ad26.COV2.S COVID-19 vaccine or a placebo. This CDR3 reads CASSLGRHSNQPQHF. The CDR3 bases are TGTGCCAGCAGCTTAGGAAGACATAGCAATCAGCCCCAGCATTTT.